This entry lists 25 T cell receptor beta chains sequenced from one sample in a study of immunodeficiency. This table comes from immunoSEQ multiplex PCR, and its TCRdb copy is limited to in-frame clones, with some not included. The sample yields approximately 3,300 clones, 89% seen once. The specimen sequenced was CD8+ T cells from blood. All receptors come from a human donor in good health.

This rearrangement joins TRBV7-3 to TRBJ2-1, with D unresolved. This CDR3 is 13 amino acids long. The germline V gene has CDR1 SGHTA and CDR2 FQGTGA. V gave up 2 bases and J gave up 7 bases, with 9 bases separating them. The CDR3 coding sequence is TGTGCCAGCAGCTTAGAGTTCACGAATGAGCAGTTCTTC. Residues: CASSLEFTNEQFF. Supplemented by reference TRBV7-3 and TRBJ2-1, the full variable domain reads GAGVSQTPSNKVTEKGKYVELRCDPISGHTALYWYRQSLGQGPEFLIYFQGTGAADDSGLPNDRFFAVRPEGSVSTLKIQRTERGDSAVYLCASSLEFTNEQFFGPGTRLTVL.

In this sample, this clone turned up a few times. V usage is TRBV2 and J usage is TRBJ1-6; D remains unclear. V dropped 3 bases and J dropped 8 bases, with 11 bases sitting between them. The germline CDR1 and CDR2 sequences are SNHLY and FYNNEI. The CDR3 contains 14 residues. The CDR3 coding sequence is TGTGCCAGCAGTGATCCAGGTGGGGATTCACCCCTCCACTTT. Translation gives CASSDPGGDSPLHF. Full variable domain (rest looked up from reference TRBV2 and TRBJ1-6): EPEVTQTPSHQVTQMGQEVILRCVPISNHLYFYWYRQILGQKVEFLVSFYNNEISEKSEIFDDQFSVERPDGSNFTLKIRSTKLEDSAMYFCASSDPGGDSPLHFGNGTRLTVT.

V gene TRBV28 combines with J gene TRBJ1-1; D uncertain. V was pared by 1 base and J by 1 base, with 19 bases between. CDR1 and CDR2 (germline): MDHEN, SYDVKM. The CDR3 extends over 18 amino acids. CDR3 bases: TGTGCCAGCAGTTTATTTGCGGAGGGAACAAACTGGAACACTGAAGCTTTCTTT. It codes for CASSLFAEGTNWNTEAFF. The full variable domain, in which reference TRBV28 and TRBJ1-1 provide the parts outside the CDR3, is DVKVTQSSRYLVKRTGEKVFLECVQDMDHENMFWYRQDPGLGLRLIYFSYDVKMKEKGDIPEGYSVSREKKERFSLILESASTNQTSMYLCASSLFAEGTNWNTEAFFGQGTRLTVV.

This clone was detected only once. The chain combines TRBV5-8 with TRBJ1-5; 7 nucleotides line up with TRBD1. The CDR3 length is 15 residues. V gave up 4 bases and J gave up 4 bases; unmatched junction bases: 8. The germline V gene has CDR1 SGHTS and CDR2 YDEGEE. The CDR3, as DNA: TGTGCCAGCAGCATCACAGGGGCGCGTAATCAGCCCCAGCATTTT. Amino acids: CASSITGARNQPQHF. Using reference TRBV5-8 and TRBJ1-5 for the parts outside the CDR3, the full variable domain is EAGVTQSPTHLIKTRGQQATLRCSPISGHTSVYWYQQALGLGLQFLLWYDEGEERNRGNFPPRFSGRQFPNYSSELNVNALELEDSALYLCASSITGARNQPQHFGDGTRLSIL.

This chain uses TRBV28 with TRBJ2-1; a weak D match, TRBD2 (5 bases). CDR3 length equals 13 residues. Trimming left V 5 bases short and J 4 bases short, with 9 bases between. Germline V lookup: CDR1 MDHEN, CDR2 SYDVKM. DNA for the CDR3: TGTGCCAGCAGTCCACCGGGGTACAATGAGCAGTTCTTC. This translates into CASSPPGYNEQFF.

The gene calls are TRBV13 and TRBJ2-1; D gene uncertain. The V end lost 0 bases, the J end lost 0 bases, and 6 bases lay between the germline ends. CDR3 length: 15 amino acids. Germline loops: CDR1 PRHDT, CDR2 FYEKMQ (reference sequence). The DNA of the CDR3 is TGTGCCAGCAGCTTAGGCGTGAGCTCCTACAATGAGCAGTTCTTC. This gives the protein CASSLGVSSYNEQFF.

The chain couples TRBV29-1 to TRBJ1-2; TRBD1 agrees at 9 bases. The CDR3 length is 12 residues. Germline V gene sequence: CDR1 SQVTM, CDR2 ANQGSEA. With V trimmed by 6 bases and J by 4 bases, 3 bases remained unmatched. The CDR3 loop is CSVEQGAYGYTF. In DNA form, the CDR3 reads TGCAGCGTCGAACAGGGGGCCTATGGCTACACCTTC.

V gene TRBV13 combines with J gene TRBJ2-6, with TRBD1 matching 10 bases. CDR1 and CDR2 from the germline V gene are PRHDT and FYEKMQ (reference sequence). The CDR3 extends over 19 amino acids. With V trimmed by 5 bases and J by 1 base, 11 bases remained unmatched. CDR3 in amino acids: CASSGKTGGSPSGANVLTF. CDR3 coding DNA: TGTGCCAGCAGCGGAAAGACAGGGGGCTCTCCATCTGGGGCCAACGTCCTGACTTTC.

CDR3 region: CASSSPLAGFGQYF. As DNA, the CDR3 is TGTGCCAGCAGTTCACCTCTAGCGGGCTTCGGGCAGTATTTT. The chain has TRBV28 and TRBJ2-3, with 8 bases that match TRBD2. This CDR3 region has 14 residues. V shed 4 bases and J 11 bases; nucleotides not matched to a gene: 11. The germline CDR1 and CDR2 sequences are MDHEN and SYDVKM.

The J gene is TRBJ2-3, the V gene TRBV15, with 8 bases identical to TRBD2. CDR1 is LNHNV, CDR2 YYDKDF, per germline (reference sequence). The CDR3 sequence is 13 residues long. V was clipped by 3 bases and J by 6 bases; unmatched bases: 2. The CDR3 region is CATSRSSGDTQYF. The CDR3, as DNA: TGTGCCACCAGCAGGTCTAGCGGGGATACGCAGTATTTT.

The rearrangement uses TRBV27 and TRBJ1-1, with unresolved D. The V gene's germline CDR1 is MNHEY and CDR2 SMNVEV (reference sequence). V gave up 3 bases and J gave up 7 bases, with 12 bases separating them. The CDR3 contains 13 residues. The CDR3 coding sequence is TGTGCCAGCAGTTTCGGAGGGTGGGGTGAAGCTTTCTTT. It codes for CASSFGGWGEAFF.

CDR3 in amino acids: CASSTRTGRAYGYTF. The CDR3 bases are TGTGCCAGCAGTACTCGGACAGGGCGAGCTTATGGCTACACCTTC. This sequence joins TRBV6-5 and TRBJ1-2; 8 bases are a match to TRBD1. CDR3 length: 15 amino acids. CDR1 and CDR2 from the germline V gene are MNHEY and SVGAGI. The V and J ends lost 5 bases and 5 bases, in that order; junction bases with no gene match: 10.

Points on this clone: The DNA is left out, because the CDR3 cannot be placed on it with certainty; the CDR3 is given as TCRdb lists it. The V call is TRBV15, the J call TRBJ2-2; the DNA was not used to check the table's D call, TRBD1. Looked up from germline, CDR1 is LNHNV and CDR2 is YYDKDF (reference sequence). With termini counted, the CDR3 has 13 amino acids. The CDR3 loop is CATSRVGQGALFF.

V and J are TRBV7-8 and TRBJ2-3, with D hard to call. The CDR3 runs to 15 residues. The germline gives CDR1 SGHVS, CDR2 FQNEAQ. V lost 5 bases and J lost 2, with 14 bases in between. The CDR3 sequence: CASSPPGDITDTQYF. For the CDR3, the DNA is TGTGCCAGCAGCCCACCAGGAGACATCACAGATACGCAGTATTTT.

This chain connects TRBV7-9 to TRBJ2-5; D not certain. The V end lost 4 bases, the J end lost 4 bases, and 10 bases lay between the germline ends. CDR1 is SEHNR and CDR2 is FQNEAQ in the germline V gene (reference sequence). The CDR3 runs 13 residues. The CDR3 loop is CASSSPDRETQYF. The CDR3 nucleotides read TGTGCCAGCAGCTCCCCCGATAGAGAGACCCAGTACTTC.

This sequence joins TRBV9 and TRBJ2-1; 7 bases align to TRBD1. There are 16 residues in the CDR3. CDR1 is SGDLS and CDR2 is YYNGEE in the germline V gene. With V trimmed by 3 bases and J by 4 bases, 10 bases remained unmatched. The CDR3 nucleotides read TGTGCCAGCAGCGAATCCGGGACAGTCGATTACAATGAGCAGTTCTTC. This gives the protein CASSESGTVDYNEQFF. Variable domain in full (rest from reference TRBV9 and TRBJ2-1): DSGVTQTPKHLITATGQRVTLRCSPRSGDLSVYWYQQSLDQGLQFLIQYYNGEERAKGNILERFSAQQFPDLHSELNLSSLELGDSALYFCASSESGTVDYNEQFFGPGTRLTVL.

J is TRBJ2-1 and V is TRBV9, with TRBD2 identical over 8 bases. The CDR3 has 17 residues. The V and J ends lost 3 bases and 1 base, in that order; junction bases with no gene match: 9. Per the germline V gene, CDR1 is SGDLS and CDR2 is YYNGEE. In DNA form, the CDR3 reads TGTGCCAGCAGCGGGGATACTAGCGGCTTGTCCTACAATGAGCAGTTCTTC. This translates into CASSGDTSGLSYNEQFF.

The V and J genes are TRBV24-1 and TRBJ2-3; TRBD1 might be the D (5 bases). Germline CDR1 and CDR2: KGHDR and SFDVKD. The CDR3 contains 13 residues. V was shortened by 0 bases and J by 10 bases, with 10 bases between the two germline ends. CDR3 region: CATSDLSGLPQYF. As DNA, the CDR3 is TGTGCCACCAGTGATTTGTCAGGGTTACCGCAGTATTTT.

This chain connects TRBV18 to TRBJ2-1; the match to TRBD1 covers 8 bases. After removal of 6 bases from V and 6 bases from J, the junction contained 7 bases not matched to a gene. This CDR3 is 14 amino acids long. Germline CDR1 KGHSH, CDR2 LQKENI. The CDR3 coding sequence is TGTGCCAGCTCCGGGACAGGCTACTTCAATGAGCAGTTCTTC. It codes for CASSGTGYFNEQFF.

This clone was seen a few times. The rearrangement joins TRBV5-1 to TRBJ1-5; weak D call: TRBD1 (5 bases). Germline CDR1 is SGHRS and CDR2 is YFSETQ. The CDR3 loop spans 14 amino acids. Trimming took 3 bases from V and 11 from J, leaving 18 bases between them. The CDR3: CASSSGGPREAQHF. The CDR3, as DNA: TGCGCCAGCAGCTCCGGAGGACCCAGGGAAGCCCAGCATTTT.

This chain joins TRBV7-8 and TRBJ2-1, with TRBD2 matching over 10 bases. J lost 10 bases, V lost 5 bases, and 11 bases had no gene match. The CDR3 runs to 15 residues. Germline V lookup: CDR1 SGHVS, CDR2 FQNEAQ. CDR3 coding DNA: TGTGCCAGCAGCATCGGACTAGCGGCTTACTTGGAGCAGTTCTTC. Encoded protein: CASSIGLAAYLEQFF.

The chain combines TRBV19 with TRBJ1-2; D is possibly TRBD1 (6 bases). The ends were cut back, 5 bases at V and 6 bases at J, with 13 bases in the middle. The CDR3 runs to 13 residues. Germline V gene sequence: CDR1 LNHDA, CDR2 SQIVND (reference sequence). The CDR3, as DNA: TGTGCCAGTAGTTTGGGGGGGCGCGATGGCTACACCTTC. Its protein is CASSLGGRDGYTF.

This chain uses TRBV7-9 with TRBJ2-1, with TRBD2 identical over 11 bases. The CDR3 runs 16 residues. Trimming removed 3 bases from V and 6 bases from J; junction bases left unmatched: 7. Per germline, CDR1 SEHNR and CDR2 FQNEAQ (reference sequence). The CDR3 reads CASSFEGLADPNEQFF. Here the CDR3 DNA reads TGTGCCAGCAGCTTTGAGGGACTAGCGGACCCCAATGAGCAGTTCTTC.

The chain combines TRBV5-3 with TRBJ1-6; D is unresolved. TRBV5-3 is labeled an ORF, and its function is uncertain. CDR3 size: 14 residues. The V end was cut by 7 bases, the J end by 8 bases, with 16 bases between. DNA for the CDR3: TGTGCCAGAGGTCGCCCTTTTGTAGATTCACCCCTCCACTTT. It encodes CARGRPFVDSPLHF.

The table lists this clone with a few counts. The chain recombines TRBV10-3 with TRBJ2-7; D may correspond to TRBD1 or TRBD2 (5 bases each). With 0 bases removed from V and 3 bases from J, the gap between germline ends came to 30 bases. The CDR3 contains 21 residues. Germline V gives CDR1 ENHRY, CDR2 SYGVKD. CDR3 sequence reads: CAISESTRGPNLRNPYYEQYF. The CDR3 DNA sequence: TGTGCCATCAGTGAGTCGACTCGGGGACCAAACCTAAGGAACCCTTACTACGAGCAGTACTTC.